The clone carrying this T cell receptor beta chain was seen just once. These data originate in a study of metastatic and nonmetastatic thyroid tumors. Thyroid surgery had not been preceded by any treatment in any patient. Via MiXCR, TCRdb re-called the PCR reads. The table includes about 27,000 clones, 15% detected once. V gave up 4 bases and J gave up 3 bases, with 10 bases separating them. This CDR3 spans 12 amino acids. Germline V CDR1 and CDR2: GTSNPN, SVGIG (reference sequence). Sequences were obtained from blood. The gene calls are TRBV30 and TRBJ2-7; unclear D gene. The clonotype originates from a male donor with papillary thyroid cancer or a benign thyroid nodule (not recorded which). Some clones in this sample may be carry-over from other donors' samples. The CDR3 here is CAWNEDGYEQYF. In nucleotides, the CDR3 is TGTGCCTGGAACGAGGACGGCTACGAGCAGTACTTC.